This T cell receptor (beta chain) was identified during a study of cytomegalovirus exposure and HLA in healthy donors. Germline-derived CDR1 and CDR2 are MNHEY and SMNVEV (reference sequence). The length of the CDR3 is 16 residues. V lost 1 base to trimming and J lost 6 bases; unmatched junction nucleotides: 6. Primers included in the PCR were 60 Vbeta and 13 Jbeta primers. Per the original data handling: Counted up in a later analysis, unique TCR beta chains came to 60 million to 95 million, with around 12 million shared. Sequencing was performed with immunoSEQ multiplex PCR; in TCRdb, only in-frame clones are kept and a portion is missing. V and J calls and clone size are given by that table; D and trimming were obtained from the DNA. Here the sample spans under 200,000 clones, under 85% being singletons.

V and J are TRBV27 and TRBJ1-5; TRBD1 matches at 10 bases. This receptor was identified in a woman aged 25-40 years in good health and CMV-seronegative. Material for sequencing was PBMCs. CDR3 coding DNA: TGTGCCAGCAGTTTATTACCGGGACAGGGGAGTCAGCCCCAGCATTTT. It codes for CASSLLPGQGSQPQHF.